This TCR beta chain was found in a study of blood T cell repertoires in COVID-19 (TCRdb year 2020). In the study overall: The collaborator samples originated in the United States, Italy and Spain and spanned the acute and convalescent phases of COVID-19. The material from the prospective study consisted of cDNA or gDNA derived from T cells, B-cell-depleted T cells, or PBMCs. Deeply sampled blood TCRbeta repertoires from subjects exposed to, actively infected with, or recovered from COVID-19 were included in the dataset. The repertoires were released in a freely available public database intended as a resource for research on the immune response to SARS-CoV-2. Samples came from the ongoing ImmuneRACE study (first 160 participants) plus 1,254 subjects from 6 global collaborators. The sample metadata nearly always contained a de-identified subject ID, COVID-19 status, age in years and sex. Where available, HLA class I and class II types were obtained from metadata supplied by the sample provider rather than from assay-based typing. What the research found in general, with its limitations: Clinical and demographic metadata were provided uncurated, with the amount varying by source and participant.

The collaborating institutions used their own protocols to collect whole blood in K2EDTA tubes. For TCRbeta analysis, collaborators shipped samples as frozen whole blood, isolated PBMCs, or DNA extracted from either of those sample types. Reading the germline V gene gives CDR1 SGDLS and CDR2 YYNGEE. From its cysteine to its phenylalanine, the CDR3 spans 17 amino acids. Only the CDR3 part of the read is kept: 51 bases, read in frame from the first base. The junction shows trimming of 3 bases on V and 4 bases on J, and the gene matches do not reach 11 bases of it. The immunoSEQ Assay, a bias-controlled multiplex PCR, was used to amplify TCRbeta CDR3 regions from genomic DNA. The original methods were these. The number of nucleated cells in each sample was estimated by amplification of reference gene primers within the assay. Sequence reads were collapsed and filtered to measure the absolute abundance of every unique TCRbeta CDR3 rearrangement. For each sample, productive Simpson clonality was calculated as the square root of Simpson's diversity index over productive rearrangements. TCRdb mirrors the immuneACCESS table, restricted to in-frame sequences. Some clones are absent from its copies; in checked studies, under half trace to an unresolved V gene, and the reason for the others is unknown. Clone size and V and J calls were adopted from that table, with D and trimming inferred from the DNA. The sample contains approximately 74,000 clones, 70% to 90% of them found a single time. The top ten hold 30% to 45% of the sample.

Of note for this clone: Its antigen remains unidentified. No per-base quality is available; no much larger clone lies one base away.

This TCR was sampled from a man between 65 and 80 years old with acute or convalescent COVID-19. The rearranged chain carries TRBV9 and TRBJ2-3; 10 central nucleotides agree with TRBD1. Sequencing was performed on peripheral blood. For the CDR3, the sequence is CASSATQRGTGADTQYF. The nucleotide sequence is given as TGTGCCAGCAGCGCGACCCAGCGGGGGACAGGGGCAGATACGCAGTATTTT. Beyond the CDR3, the reference TRBV9 and TRBJ2-3 genes provide the residues; the full variable domain reads: DSGVTQTPKHLITATGQRVTLRCSPRSGDLSVYWYQQSLDQGLQFLIQYYNGEERAKGNILERFSAQQFPDLHSELNLSSLELGDSALYFCASSATQRGTGADTQYFGPGTRLTVL.